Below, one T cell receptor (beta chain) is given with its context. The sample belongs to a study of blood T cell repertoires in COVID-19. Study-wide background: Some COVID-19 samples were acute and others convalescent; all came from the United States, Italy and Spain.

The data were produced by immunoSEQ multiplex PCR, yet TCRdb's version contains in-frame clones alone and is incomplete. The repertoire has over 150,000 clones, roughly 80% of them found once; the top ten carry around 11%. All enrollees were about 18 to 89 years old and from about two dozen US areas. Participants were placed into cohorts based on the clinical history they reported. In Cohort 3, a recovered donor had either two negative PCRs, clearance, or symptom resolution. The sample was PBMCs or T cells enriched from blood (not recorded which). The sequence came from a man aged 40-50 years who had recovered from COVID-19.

The CDR3 reads CACQRGGTDQPQHF. CDR3 coding DNA: TGTGCCTGCCAAAGGGGAGGGACGGACCAGCCCCAGCATTTT. The V and J genes are TRBV30 and TRBJ1-5; D may be TRBD1 (5 bases). The length of the CDR3 is 14 residues. Germline V gene sequence: CDR1 GTSNPN, CDR2 SVGIG (reference sequence). V lost 6 bases, J lost 7 bases, and 19 bases lay in between.